The 22 T cell receptor beta chains given below trace back to one sample, sequenced in a study of blood T cell repertoires in COVID-19. Libraries were prepared by immunoSEQ multiplex PCR; TCRdb keeps only in-frame clonotypes and omits some of them. This sample carries around 200,000 clones, 65% to 85% of them seen once, and the ten largest clones take 3.2%. Source material: PBMCs or T cells enriched from blood (not recorded which). All receptors derive from a woman aged 25 to 45 who had recovered from COVID-19.

Points on this clone: This may stem from a read error, because a much larger clone lies one nucleotide away. Other DNA sequences in this specimen translate into the identical CDR3. The V and J genes are TRBV18 and TRBJ2-5; 9 bases fit TRBD1. The length of the CDR3 is 13 residues. CDR1 and CDR2 (germline): KGHSH, LQKENI. V was clipped by 3 bases and J by 5 bases; unmatched bases: 1. For the CDR3, the DNA is TGTGCCAGCTCACCGGGACAGGGCGAGACCCAGTACTTC. This gives the protein CASSPGQGETQYF.

This clone was detected once. The chain is built from TRBV30 and TRBJ2-3; TRBD2 aligns across 11 bases. The CDR3 extends over 14 amino acids. V was clipped by 5 bases and J by 4 bases; unmatched bases: 5. Germline V gives CDR1 GTSNPN, CDR2 SVGIG (reference sequence). CDR3 in amino acids: CAWASGRSADTQYF. The CDR3 nucleotides are TGTGCCTGGGCTAGCGGGAGGTCCGCAGATACGCAGTATTTT.

This chain joins TRBV7-9 and TRBJ1-2; TRBD1 aligns across 9 bases. V trimming: 6 bases; J trimming: 14 bases; junction bases outside the gene matches: 16. CDR1 and CDR2 from the germline V gene are SEHNR and FQNEAQ (reference sequence). The CDR3 loop spans 14 amino acids. The CDR3 is CASRQNGQGPGGTF. The DNA for the CDR3 is TGTGCCAGCAGACAGAACGGACAGGGGCCGGGAGGAACCTTC.

The chain joins TRBV30 to TRBJ2-3; 7 nucleotides align to TRBD2. Germline V gene sequence: CDR1 GTSNPN, CDR2 SVGIG (reference sequence). After removal of 0 bases from V and 6 bases from J, the junction contained 12 bases not matched to a gene. The CDR3 loop spans 16 amino acids. The CDR3 spells CAWSVRWEGPSDTQYF. The CDR3 nucleotides read TGTGCCTGGAGTGTAAGGTGGGAGGGCCCTAGCGATACGCAGTATTTT.

The DNA for the CDR3 is TGTGCCAGCAGTGCCCTAGGGGATGGGACTGAAGCTTTCTTT. Its translation is CASSALGDGTEAFF. The V and J genes are TRBV25-1 and TRBJ1-1; the D gene is possibly TRBD1 (5 bases). The CDR3 extends over 14 amino acids. Trimming stripped 4 bases from V and 5 bases from J, with 14 bases between. Germline V gives CDR1 MGHDK, CDR2 SYGVNS.

This chain connects TRBV30 to TRBJ1-1, with D perhaps TRBD1 (6 bases). Trimming took off 2 bases at V and 4 bases at J, with 17 bases between the two ends. Germline V gene data show CDR1 as GTSNPN and CDR2 as SVGIG (reference sequence). The CDR3 covers 15 residues. The DNA for the CDR3 is TGTGCCTGGAGTCTAACTAGGGGGACGGGCACTGAAGCTTTCTTT. Its protein product is CAWSLTRGTGTEAFF.

This clone is a singleton in its sample. The V call is TRBV6-5, the J call TRBJ1-3, with D perhaps matching TRBD1 (6 bases). Germline V gene lookup returns CDR1 MNHEY and CDR2 SVGAGI. This CDR3 is 16 amino acids long. Trimming took off 4 bases at V and 0 bases at J, with 13 bases between the two ends. CDR3 sequence reads: CASSSIDRISGNTIYF. The CDR3 nucleotides are TGTGCCAGCAGTTCGATCGACAGGATCTCTGGAAACACCATATATTTT.

This chain connects TRBV28 to TRBJ2-1; 10 nucleotides align to TRBD1. Trimming at V came to 7 bases and at J to 8 bases, leaving 8 bases not matched to a gene. The CDR3 has 14 residues. CDR1 is MDHEN, CDR2 SYDVKM, per germline. CDR3 nucleotides: TGTGCCAGCACTCGGGACAGGGGAGTTGATGAGCAGTTCTTC. It codes for CASTRDRGVDEQFF. The full variable domain, in which reference TRBV28 and TRBJ2-1 provide the parts outside the CDR3, is DVKVTQSSRYLVKRTGEKVFLECVQDMDHENMFWYRQDPGLGLRLIYFSYDVKMKEKGDIPEGYSVSREKKERFSLILESASTNQTSMYLCASTRDRGVDEQFFGPGTRLTVL.

The rearrangement links TRBV12-2 to TRBJ2-1; the DNA was not compared with TRBD2, the D call given in the table. TRBV12-2 is labeled a pseudogene. The CDR3 extends over 13 amino acids. In DNA form, the CDR3 reads TGTGCAAGTCGCGATGGGACTAGAAATGAGCAGTTCTTC. This encodes CASRDGTRNEQFF.

The rearrangement uses TRBV3-1 (or the pseudogene TRBV3-2) and TRBJ2-6; TRBD2 might be the D (5 bases). Per the germline V gene, CDR1 is LGHDT and CDR2 is YNNKEL (reference sequence). Trimming removed 4 bases at V and 4 bases at J, with 11 bases between. The length of the CDR3 is 15 residues. The CDR3 region has the DNA TGTGCCAGCAGCCCTCCCGGGGTAGGGGCCAACGTCCTGACTTTC. As protein: CASSPPGVGANVLTF.

Only one count was recorded for this clone. The CDR3 spells CATSDPAGLAGGLDTQYF. CDR3 DNA sequence: TGTGCCACCAGTGATCCCGCGGGACTAGCGGGAGGATTAGATACGCAGTATTTT. The rearrangement uses TRBV24-1 and TRBJ2-3, with TRBD2 matching over 15 bases. V shed 3 bases and J 5 bases; nucleotides not matched to a gene: 8. This CDR3 contains 18 residues. CDR1 KGHDR and CDR2 SFDVKD come from the germline V gene.

The chain couples TRBV2 to TRBJ1-1, with 8 nucleotides matching TRBD1. J was trimmed by 6 bases and V by 3 bases; bases with no gene match: 9. This CDR3 is 15 amino acids long. Germline CDR1 SNHLY, CDR2 FYNNEI. This CDR3 reads CASSETDRAVAEAFF. The CDR3 nucleotides are TGTGCCAGCAGTGAGACGGACAGGGCGGTCGCTGAAGCTTTCTTT.

The chain has TRBV6-1 and TRBJ1-5; weak D call: TRBD1 (5 bases). There are 17 residues in the CDR3. Per germline, CDR1 MNHNS and CDR2 SASEGT. V gave up 2 bases and J gave up 1 base, with 15 bases separating them. CDR3: CASSEPSGSESNQPQHF. The CDR3 DNA is TGTGCCAGCAGTGAACCCTCAGGGTCCGAAAGCAATCAGCCCCAGCATTTT.

This sequence joins TRBV20-1 and TRBJ2-7; 9 bases line up with TRBD1. Germline trimming cut 3 bases from V and 6 bases from J; bases unmatched to any gene: 9. The CDR3 covers 14 residues. Germline lookup yields CDR1 DFQATT and CDR2 SNEGSKA (reference sequence). CDR3: CSASGGQGLAEQYF. DNA for the CDR3: TGCAGTGCTAGTGGAGGACAGGGGCTCGCCGAGCAGTACTTC.

This chain links TRBV3-1 (or the pseudogene TRBV3-2) with TRBJ1-2; TRBD1 aligns across 8 bases. The CDR3 spans 14 residues. Germline V lookup: CDR1 LGHDT, CDR2 YNNKEL (reference sequence). J lost 7 bases, V lost 1 base, and 5 bases had no gene match. In DNA, the CDR3 is TGTGCCAGCAGCCAAGTACCAGGGGGCTTTGGCTACACCTTC. Protein: CASSQVPGGFGYTF.

CDR3 in amino acids: CASSQATGVFSQPQHF. The CDR3 coding sequence is TGCGCCAGCAGCCAAGCTACAGGGGTCTTCAGTCAGCCCCAGCATTTT. The chain recombines TRBV4-1 with TRBJ1-5; TRBD1 matches 7 bases. V gave up 1 base and J gave up 6 bases; unmatched junction bases: 9. This CDR3 comprises 16 residues. Per germline, CDR1 MGHRA and CDR2 YSYEKL.

The chain has TRBV2 and TRBJ2-3; 16 bases are a match to TRBD2. V dropped 8 bases and J dropped 7; count of bases not matched to a gene: 12. The CDR3 runs 17 residues. Germline-derived CDR1 and CDR2 are SNHLY and FYNNEI. Written as DNA, the CDR3 is TGTGCCAGCCCCCCGGGACTAGCGGGGGGGCAACCAAATACGCAGTATTTT. Amino acids: CASPPGLAGGQPNTQYF.

The J gene is TRBJ1-3, the V gene TRBV7-6; no firm D call. Germline loops: CDR1 SGHVS, CDR2 FNYEAQ. Trimming pared 3 bases from V and 0 bases from J, leaving 9 bases between. The CDR3 covers 15 residues. The CDR3, as DNA: TGTGCCAGCAGCTTCTCGAGGAGCTCTGGAAACACCATATATTTT. Its translation: CASSFSRSSGNTIYF.

CDR3 residues: CASSLEARQPQHF. CDR3 bases: TGTGCCAGCAGCTTAGAAGCTCGACAGCCCCAGCATTTT. V usage is TRBV7-9 and J usage is TRBJ1-5; D remains unclear. CDR1 is SEHNR, CDR2 FQNEAQ, per germline (reference sequence). The length of the CDR3 is 13 residues. V was shortened by 1 base and J by 7 bases, with 8 bases between the two germline ends.

The J gene is TRBJ1-2, the V gene TRBV28; D gene uncertain. This CDR3 region has 12 residues. Trimming left V 4 bases short and J 6 bases short, with 9 bases between. CDR1 MDHEN and CDR2 SYDVKM come from the germline V gene. The CDR3 sequence: CASSSAVDGYTF. The CDR3, as DNA: TGTGCCAGCAGTTCAGCGGTGGATGGCTACACCTTC.

In DNA, the CDR3 is TGTGCCAGCAGCCCCCGACAGGGGGCGCACACCGGGGAGCTGTTTTTT. Translation gives CASSPRQGAHTGELFF. The V call is TRBV7-2, the J call TRBJ2-2, with 10 nucleotides matching TRBD1. Trimming took 5 bases from V and 3 from J; bases not matched to a gene: 6. Germline V gene sequence: CDR1 SGHTA, CDR2 FQGNSA. The CDR3 runs 16 residues.

The gene calls are TRBV28 and TRBJ2-1, with 12 positions matching TRBD2. In germline, CDR1 is MDHEN, CDR2 SYDVKM. The CDR3 loop spans 16 amino acids. V lost 1 base to trimming and J lost 8 bases; unmatched junction nucleotides: 6. DNA for the CDR3: TGTGCCAGCAGTTTATCACGACTAGCGGGAGACCATGAGCAGTTCTTC. Its translation: CASSLSRLAGDHEQFF.